Listed here is a single TCR beta chain. These data come from a study of blood T cell repertoires in COVID-19. Study-level information: Specimens from acute and convalescent COVID-19 originated in the United States, Italy and Spain. The analysed material was cDNA or gDNA that came from T cells, B-cell-depleted T cells, or PBMCs.

How the authors handled the data: Researchers report that nucleated cell counts were estimated from reference gene primer amplification. TCRdb keeps only in-frame clones here, not all; method: immunoSEQ multiplex PCR. That table gives V, J and clone size, and the DNA gave D and trimming. The repertoire includes 250,000 to 350,000 clones, approximately 89% of them detected once, and approximately 7.8% sits in the top ten. This CDR3 has 17 residues. Germline CDR1 LNHDA, CDR2 SQIVND (reference sequence). V lost 3 bases, J lost 4 bases, and 18 bases lay in between. This rearrangement joins TRBV19 to TRBJ2-2; the D gene is possibly TRBD1 (8 bases). Sample: peripheral blood. This receptor was obtained from a woman between 45 and 60 years old who had recovered from COVID-19. In nucleotides, the CDR3 is TGTGCCAGTAGTATTGGCAGGGGGCCTAGCGGCACCGGGGAGCTGTTTTTT. It specifies CASSIGRGPSGTGELFF. Combining the CDR3 with reference TRBV19 and TRBJ2-2 gives the whole variable domain DGGITQSPKYLFRKEGQNVTLSCEQNLNHDAMYWYRQDPGQGLRLIYYSQIVNDFQKGDIAEGYSVSREKKESFPLTVTSAQKNPTAFYLCASSIGRGPSGTGELFFGEGSRLTVL.